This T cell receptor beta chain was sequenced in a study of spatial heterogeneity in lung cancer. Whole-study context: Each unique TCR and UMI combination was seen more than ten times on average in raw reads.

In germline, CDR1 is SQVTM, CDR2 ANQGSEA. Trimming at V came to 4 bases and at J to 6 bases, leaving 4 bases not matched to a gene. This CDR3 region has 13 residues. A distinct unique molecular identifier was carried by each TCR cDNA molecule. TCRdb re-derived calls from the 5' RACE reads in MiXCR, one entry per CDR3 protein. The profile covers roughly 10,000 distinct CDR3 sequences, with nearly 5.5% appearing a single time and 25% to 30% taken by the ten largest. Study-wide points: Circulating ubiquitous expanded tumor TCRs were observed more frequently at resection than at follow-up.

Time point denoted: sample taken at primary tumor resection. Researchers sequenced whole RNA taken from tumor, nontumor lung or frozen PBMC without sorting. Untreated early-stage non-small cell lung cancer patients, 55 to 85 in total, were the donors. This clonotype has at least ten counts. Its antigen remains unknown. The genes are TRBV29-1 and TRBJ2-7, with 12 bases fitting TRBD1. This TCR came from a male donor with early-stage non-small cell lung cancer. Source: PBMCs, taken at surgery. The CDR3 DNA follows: TGCAGCGTTGCCGGGACAGGGGGCCTCGAGCAGTACTTC. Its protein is CSVAGTGGLEQYF.